These T cell receptor beta chains were read from a single sample in a study of PD-L1 blockade in urothelial cancer. The method was immunoSEQ multiplex PCR; TCRdb's version includes in-frame clones alone and lacks a portion of them. The table includes about 47,000 clones, approximately 85% detected once. Material: PBMCs, obtained around atezolizumab (anti-PD-L1) treatment. These receptors all stem from a man aged 45-65 years with urothelial cancer. CDR3s include the opening cysteine and the closing phenylalanine or tryptophan. D genes are given only for firm matches. Expanded clones get a size class; other rows say once, few or many, or leave the size out.

TRBJ2-5 TRBV5-5 . . CASSQNPGGGETQYF TGTGCCAGCAGCCAAAATCCAGGTGGGGGGGAGACCCAGTACTTC
TRBJ2-1 TRBV6-6 TRBD1 . CASSRGQGSYNEQFF TGTGCCAGCAGCCGGGGACAGGGAAGCTACAATGAGCAGTTCTTC
TRBJ1-2 TRBV15 . . CATSREAGLGIGYTF TGTGCCACCAGCAGAGAGGCAGGGTTAGGGATTGGGTACACCTTC
TRBJ2-5 TRBV5-1 . . CASSRLSETQYF TGCGCCAGCAGCCGTCTGTCGGAGACCCAGTACTTC
TRBJ2-3 TRBV27 TRBD2 . CASRLAGRTDTQYF TGTGCCAGCAGGTTAGCGGGACGCACAGATACGCAGTATTTT
TRBJ2-5 TRBV30 . . CAWSRGGRETQYF TGTGCCTGGTCCCGGGGTGGTAGGGAGACCCAGTACTTC
TRBJ2-1 TRBV2 TRBD2 few CASSVKRGGSNEQFF TGTGCCAGCAGTGTAAAGCGGGGGGGCTCCAATGAGCAGTTCTTC
TRBJ2-4 TRBV30 . . CAWSPTLTGIQYF TGTGCCTGGAGCCCGACGCTAACAGGGATTCAGTACTTC
TRBJ2-2 TRBV18 TRBD2 . CASSPSGRAISGELFF TGTGCCAGCTCACCTAGCGGGAGGGCCATTTCCGGGGAGCTGTTTTTT
TRBJ2-1 TRBV9 . . CASTSGSSYNEQFF TGTGCCAGCACGAGCGGAAGCTCCTACAATGAGCAGTTCTTC
TRBJ1-2 TRBV10-2 TRBD1 . CASSGQVDYGYTF TGCGCCAGCTCCGGACAGGTTGACTATGGCTACACCTTC
TRBJ1-1 TRBV10-3 . few CAISATGPLEAFF TGTGCCATCAGTGCAACAGGGCCCCTTGAAGCTTTCTTT
TRBJ2-7 TRBV5-1 . . CASSFSSDRMTYEQYF TGCGCCAGCAGCTTTTCATCGGACAGAATGACCTACGAGCAGTACTTC
TRBJ1-1 TRBV18 . . CASSQLGGPEAFF TGTGCCAGCTCACAGCTGGGGGGGCCTGAAGCTTTCTTT
TRBJ1-1 TRBV7-9 . . CASSRGVNTEAFF TGTGCCAGCAGCAGAGGAGTGAACACTGAAGCTTTCTTT
TRBJ1-1 TRBV18 TRBD1 . CASSPRDRGTEAFF TGTGCCAGCTCCCCAAGGGACAGGGGAACTGAAGCTTTCTTT
TRBJ1-2 TRBV7-2 . . CASSAAARARGYTF TGTGCCAGCAGCGCGGCCGCCAGGGCCCGGGGCTACACCTTC
TRBJ2-2 TRBV29-1 . . CSAFTTNTGELFF TGCAGCGCTTTTACTACGAACACCGGGGAGCTGTTTTTT
TRBJ2-5 TRBV5-5 . . CASSSRSAPQETQYF TGTGCCAGCAGCTCCCGCAGCGCCCCCCAAGAGACCCAGTACTTC
TRBJ1-4 TRBV19 . . CASSTPTGLEKLFF TGTGCCAGTAGTACCCCGACCGGGTTGGAAAAACTGTTTTTT
TRBJ2-1 TRBV19 . . CASTRGGPNEQFF TGTGCCAGTACTCGGGGAGGTCCCAATGAGCAGTTCTTC
TRBJ2-5 TRBV5-4 TRBD2 . CASSRTSGNQETQYF TGTGCCAGCAGCCGGACTAGCGGAAACCAAGAGACCCAGTACTTC
TRBJ1-2 TRBV7-2 TRBD1 . CASSLTPGTGEAGYTF TGTGCCAGCAGCTTAACTCCCGGGACAGGGGAGGCCGGCTACACCTTC
TRBJ1-1 TRBV27 TRBD1 . CASSATGLNTEAFF TGTGCCAGCAGCGCGACAGGGTTGAACACTGAAGCTTTCTTT
TRBJ2-3 TRBV7-7 . . CASSLGSVVADTQYF TGTGCTAGCAGCTTAGGGTCCGTAGTAGCAGATACGCAGTATTTT
TRBJ2-2 TRBV7-2 . . CASSLFRGSTGELFF TGTGCCAGCAGCCTGTTCAGGGGCTCCACCGGGGAGCTGTTTTTT
TRBJ1-1 TRBV4-1 . . CASSQVSTGINYGNTEAFF TGCGCCAGCAGCCAAGTAAGTACAGGGATCAACTATGGGAACACTGAAGCTTTCTTT
TRBJ1-6 TRBV19 TRBD1 . CASSSGTGNSPLHF TGTGCCAGTAGTTCAGGGACAGGGAATTCACCCCTCCACTTT
TRBJ1-4 TRBV4-2 . . CASSQGQGAATNEKLFF TGTGCCAGCAGCCAAGGGCAGGGTGCAGCAACTAATGAAAAACTGTTTTTT
TRBJ1-3 TRBV13 . . CASSLRRDSWDFAGNTIYF TGTGCCAGCAGCTTAAGAAGAGACAGTTGGGACTTCGCTGGAAACACCATATATTTT
TRBJ2-2 TRBV19 TRBD1 . CASSSGTGETGELFF TGTGCCAGTAGCTCCGGGACAGGGGAGACCGGGGAGCTGTTTTTT
TRBJ2-2 TRBV5-1 . . CASRLQPPGQNTGELFF TGCGCCAGCAGACTCCAGCCACCGGGACAGAACACCGGGGAGCTGTTTTTT
TRBJ1-5 TRBV6-5 . . CASSRAGFGNQPQHF TGTGCCAGCAGCCGCGCGGGGTTCGGCAATCAGCCCCAGCATTTT
TRBJ1-1 TRBV11-1 . . CASSLDGENTEAFF TGTGCCAGCAGTTTGGACGGGGAGAACACTGAAGCTTTCTTT
TRBJ2-1 TRBV5-1 . . CASSRGGGNEQFF TGCGCCAGCAGTAGAGGAGGTGGCAATGAGCAGTTCTTC
TRBJ1-1 TRBV5-1 TRBD1 . CASSLGTANTEAFF TGCGCCAGCAGCCTCGGGACAGCGAACACTGAAGCTTTCTTT
TRBJ2-7 TRBV29-1 TRBD1 . CSGAGTGYEQYF TGCAGCGGGGCTGGGACAGGCTACGAGCAGTACTTC
TRBJ1-5 TRBV27 TRBD1 . CASSLGDRHLHF TGTGCCAGCAGTTTGGGGGACAGACATCTGCATTTT
TRBJ1-1 TRBV14 . . CASSQGGGFGTEAFF TGTGCCAGCAGCCAAGGTGGAGGTTTTGGGACTGAAGCTTTCTTT
TRBJ1-2 TRBV19 TRBD1 . CASSRDRGEHYGYTF TGTGCCAGTAGTAGGGACAGGGGGGAACACTATGGCTACACCTTC
TRBJ1-1 TRBV6-5 TRBD1 . CASSPDRGNTEAFF TGTGCCAGCAGTCCGGACAGGGGGAACACTGAAGCTTTCTTT
TRBJ1-2 TRBV29-1 . . CSASQGSANYGYTF TGCAGCGCATCACAGGGATCGGCTAACTATGGCTACACCTTC
TRBJ2-3 TRBV4-1 . . CASSSRADTQYF TGCGCCAGCAGCTCGAGAGCTGATACGCAGTATTTT
TRBJ1-5 TRBV28 TRBD1 . CASRTPGQGNQPQHF TGTGCCAGCAGGACCCCGGGACAGGGTAATCAGCCCCAGCATTTT
TRBJ2-1 TRBV18 TRBD1 . CASSPLETGTYNEQFF TGTGCCAGCTCACCACTTGAGACAGGGACCTACAATGAGCAGTTCTTC
TRBJ1-3 TRBV28 . . CASWRDTIYF TGTGCCAGCTGGCGGGACACCATATATTTT
TRBJ2-5 TRBV28 . . CASSLFLRPQYF TGTGCCAGCAGTTTATTTTTGCGTCCCCAGTACTTC
TRBJ1-1 TRBV19 . . CASSDRDTEAFF TGTGCCAGTAGTGACAGAGACACTGAAGCTTTCTTT
TRBJ1-1 TRBV28 . . CASSLGQRSFF TGTGCCAGCAGTTTGGGGCAAAGGAGTTTCTTT
TRBJ2-3 TRBV9 . few CASSVDTTDTQYF TGTGCCAGCAGCGTAGACACCACAGATACGCAGTATTTT
TRBJ2-1 TRBV7-7 TRBD2 . CASIPLAGGGGEQFF TGTGCTAGCATCCCACTAGCGGGAGGCGGCGGTGAGCAGTTCTTC
TRBJ2-2 TRBV4-2 TRBD2 many CASSQLAGETGELFF TGTGCCAGCAGCCAACTAGCGGGAGAAACCGGGGAGCTGTTTTTT
TRBJ1-2 TRBV5-1 . . CASSLVSANYGYTF TGCGCCAGCAGCTTGGTGTCTGCTAACTATGGCTACACCTTC
TRBJ2-3 TRBV7-3 TRBD2 . CASSSSGSGDTQYF TGTGCCAGCAGCTCGAGCGGGAGTGGAGATACGCAGTATTTT
TRBJ2-2 TRBV5-1 TRBD1 . CASSTGTGGTGELFF TGCGCCAGCAGCACGGGGACAGGGGGAACCGGGGAGCTGTTTTTT
TRBJ1-1 TRBV7-9 . few CASSLRSKAFF TGTGCCAGCAGCTTAAGGAGTAAGGCTTTCTTT
TRBJ2-3 TRBV7-2 TRBD2 . CASRPAGGSDTQYF TGTGCCAGCAGACCAGCGGGGGGTTCGGATACGCAGTATTTT